This T cell receptor (beta chain) was sequenced for a study of blood T cell repertoires in COVID-19. As for the study in general: There were acute and convalescent COVID-19 samples, and they came from the United States, Italy and Spain.

Concerning this clone itself: Other DNA sequences in this specimen translate into the identical CDR3.

Libraries were prepared by immunoSEQ multiplex PCR; TCRdb keeps only in-frame clonotypes and omits some of them. The sample has some 150,000 clones; roughly three quarters are singletons. Germline loops: CDR1 SQVTM, CDR2 ANQGSEA. There are 15 residues in the CDR3. J gave up 2 bases and V 0 bases, and 2 bases lay outside the gene matches. Sample: peripheral blood. V gene TRBV29-1 combines with J gene TRBJ2-7; TRBD2 matches at 12 bases. The receptor was isolated from a man aged 50 to 59 with active or convalescent COVID-19. The DNA of the CDR3 is TGCAGCGTTGAAGATCGACTAGCGGGAGCCTACGAGCAGTACTTC. Translating it yields CSVEDRLAGAYEQYF.